The 10 T cell receptor beta chains below all came from one sample that was sequenced in a study of CD4 T cells in relation to SARS-CoV-2 and coronaviruses. Before the COVID-19 pandemic, during about 2011-2019, CD4+ T cells were taken from unexposed donors. Isolation of CD4+ T cells took place after approximately 11 days in culture. This table comes from immunoSEQ multiplex PCR, and its TCRdb copy is limited to in-frame clones, with some not included. This table holds around 18,000 clones, 70% to 85% found once. Their cognate antigens are unknown. The sequenced sample was CD4+ T cells from PBMCs, cultured in vitro. These receptor sequences come from a human donor in good health.

The rearrangement uses TRBV6-2 or TRBV6-3 and TRBJ2-7, with D perhaps matching TRBD2 (5 bases). CDR1 and CDR2 from the germline V gene are MNHEY and SVGEGT. This CDR3 is 16 amino acids long. V was shortened by 2 bases and J by 0 bases, with 14 bases between the two germline ends. CDR3 bases: TGTGCCAGCAGTTACCCTGGACTGAATCCCTCCTACGAGCAGTACTTC. It codes for CASSYPGLNPSYEQYF.

This chain joins TRBV3-1 (or the pseudogene TRBV3-2) and TRBJ1-2, with D tentatively TRBD1 (5 bases). V lost 3 bases, J lost 6 bases, and 17 bases lay in between. Germline V gene sequence: CDR1 LGHDT, CDR2 YNNKEL (reference sequence). This CDR3 contains 15 residues. The DNA of the CDR3 is TGTGCCAGCAGCCAGATCGGGACGGCGACCCATGGCTACACCTTC. Amino acids: CASSQIGTATHGYTF.

This clone turned up a few times. This chain joins TRBV9 and TRBJ1-3; D not certain. From germline, CDR1 is SGDLS and CDR2 YYNGEE. CDR3 length: 13 amino acids. Trimming stripped 7 bases from V and 0 bases from J, with 8 bases between. CDR3 amino acids: CASCPDSGNTIYF. Here the CDR3 DNA reads TGTGCCAGCTGTCCGGACTCTGGAAACACCATATATTTT.

This sequence joins TRBV6-4 and TRBJ2-7, with unresolved D. This CDR3 is 12 amino acids long. Trimming stripped 9 bases from V and 0 bases from J, with 9 bases between. The germline CDR1 and CDR2 sequences are MRHNA and SNTAGT. The CDR3 reads CARDRSSYEQYF. The CDR3, as DNA: TGTGCCAGGGACCGAAGCTCCTACGAGCAGTACTTC.

The chain uses TRBV5-1 and TRBJ1-1, with D uncertain. CDR1 is SGHRS, CDR2 YFSETQ, per germline. The length of the CDR3 is 18 residues. V was trimmed by 0 bases and J by 0 bases, leaving 18 bases between them. The CDR3 nucleotides read TGCGCCAGCAGCTTGGGATCCTCGTCGACGATCTTGAACACTGAAGCTTTCTTT. This encodes CASSLGSSSTILNTEAFF.

With regard to this clone: Other DNA sequences from this sample encode an identical CDR3 as well. The rearrangement uses TRBV19 and TRBJ2-7; D possibly corresponds to TRBD2 (6 bases). The germline V and J ends were trimmed by 4 bases and 4 bases, with 14 bases remaining between them. CDR1 and CDR2 from the germline V gene are LNHDA and SQIVND (reference sequence). There are 14 residues in the CDR3. CDR3: CASSTRGSGYEQYF. The CDR3 bases are TGTGCCAGTAGTACTAGGGGTAGCGGATACGAGCAGTACTTC.

This clone has only one observation. The J gene is TRBJ2-2, the V gene TRBV28; D possibly matches TRBD1 or TRBD2 (5 bases each). The V end lost 6 bases, the J end lost 1 base, and 21 bases lay between the germline ends. Germline V gene lookup returns CDR1 MDHEN and CDR2 SYDVKM. This CDR3 has 18 amino acids. The CDR3 is CASSIYHYWDGNTGELFF. CDR3 DNA sequence: TGTGCCAGCAGCATTTACCATTACTGGGACGGGAACACCGGGGAGCTGTTTTTT.

The J gene is TRBJ1-1, the V gene TRBV7-9, with TRBD1 identical over 11 bases. Trimming removed 10 bases from V and 4 bases from J; junction bases left unmatched: 5. The CDR3 covers 13 residues. Germline V gives CDR1 SEHNR, CDR2 FQNEAQ (reference sequence). The CDR3 sequence: CANQGTGGTEAFF. CDR3 coding DNA: TGTGCCAACCAAGGGACAGGGGGCACTGAAGCTTTCTTT.

The chain combines TRBV12-3 or TRBV12-4 with TRBJ1-1; the D is unclear. The CDR3 covers 13 residues. V lost 3 bases to trimming and J lost 1 base, with 6 bases between them. The CDR3 loop is CASSFGQNTEAFF. In nucleotides, the CDR3 is TGTGCCAGCAGTTTCGGGCAGAACACTGAAGCTTTCTTT.

The chain has TRBV7-2 and TRBJ2-2; 10 bases fit TRBD1. The ends lost 4 bases at V and 3 bases at J; junction bases unmatched: 5. CDR3 length equals 16 residues. Germline values: CDR1 SGHTA, CDR2 FQGNSA. The CDR3 sequence is CASSSRDRGHTGELFF. The CDR3 DNA reads as TGTGCCAGCAGCTCCCGGGACAGGGGTCACACCGGGGAGCTGTTTTTT.